A selection of T cell receptor beta chains follows, all from one sample in a study of sequential checkpoint blockade in melanoma. Sequencing was performed with immunoSEQ multiplex PCR; in TCRdb, only in-frame clones are kept and a portion is missing. This table holds approximately 11,000 clones, 78% found once. The sample here was CD8+ T cells sorted from blood (inferred from file names), taken from a patient given nivolumab and ipilimumab in sequence. The source of these receptors is a human donor with melanoma. The CDR3 runs from the conserved cysteine through the conserved F or W. The D gene is left open where the match is weak. The size of a clone is reported for some rows only, either as once, few or many, or as a class for expanded clones.

. . TRBJ1-4 TRBV7-9 TGTGCCAGCCGCTCCGGACAGAGAAATGAAAAACTGTTTTTT CASRSGQRNEKLFF
. TRBD1 TRBJ1-1 TRBV28 TGTGCCAGCAGTTTTCTACCGGGACAGGGGGCAGGGGACACTGAAGCTTTCTTT CASSFLPGQGAGDTEAFF
. TRBD2 TRBJ2-1 TRBV9 TGTGCCAGCAGCGAGGTTCTAGCGGGATATGAGCAGTTCTTC CASSEVLAGYEQFF
. TRBD1 TRBJ2-7 TRBV6-5 TGTGCCAGCAGCGCGGACAGGCCCTACGAGCAGTACTTC CASSADRPYEQYF
. TRBD2 TRBJ2-2 TRBV6-4 TGTGCCAGCAGTCCGGGACCCGGGACTAGCGGGGGTGTCGGGGAGCTGTTTTTT CASSPGPGTSGGVGELFF
. . TRBJ2-7 TRBV5-6 TGTGCCAGCAGCTCGGCGGCCAGGGCGCCCCTCCACGAGCAGTACTTC CASSSAARAPLHEQYF
. TRBD1 TRBJ1-1 TRBV5-6 TGTGCCAGCAGACCTACAGGGGAGAACACTGAAGCTTTCTTT CASRPTGENTEAFF
. TRBD2 TRBJ2-5 TRBV7-9 TGTGCCAGCAGCTTAAAGCGGGGGATCCAAGAGACCCAGTACTTC CASSLKRGIQETQYF
. . TRBJ1-3 TRBV7-9 TGTGCCAGCAGCTTAGGGACAACTGGAAACACCATATATTTT CASSLGTTGNTIYF
once . TRBJ2-7 TRBV28 TGTGCCAGCAGTTTAGGGGCGGTATACTACGAGCAGTACTTC CASSLGAVYYEQYF
. TRBD2 TRBJ2-7 TRBV10-2 TGCGCCAGTTCGCCAGCGGGGGGGCCGAACGAGCAGTACTTC CASSPAGGPNEQYF
. . TRBJ1-2 TRBV11-2 TGTGCCAGCAGCTATATCCAGACAGATGGCTACACCTTC CASSYIQTDGYTF
. TRBD2 TRBJ2-1 TRBV9 TGTGCCAGCAGCGCCGGGACTAGCGGGAACAATGAGCAGTTCTTC CASSAGTSGNNEQFF
. . TRBJ2-2 TRBV6-1 TGTGCCAGCAGTGAGGGGAGTCACGGGGAGCTGTTTTTT CASSEGSHGELFF
. . TRBJ2-7 TRBV6-6 TGTGCCAGCAGTTACTTGATGACAGCGTCTTCCTACGAGCAGTACTTC CASSYLMTASSYEQYF
medium-sized . TRBJ2-7 TRBV7-9 TGTGCCAGCAGACCGACGACTAATGACGACCCCTCCTACGAGCAGTACTTC CASRPTTNDDPSYEQYF
. TRBD1 TRBJ2-3 TRBV7-8 TGTGCCAGCAGCCACCCCAGAGACAGGGTCACAGATACGCAGTATTTT CASSHPRDRVTDTQYF
once . TRBJ1-4 TRBV19 TGTGCCAGTACCCCGGGGAGGAGGACTCGATCAGCAACTAATGAAAAACTGTTTTTT CASTPGRRTRSATNEKLFF
. TRBD2 TRBJ2-3 TRBV7-9 TGTGCCAGCGGAGCGGGAAACACAGATACGCAGTATTTT CASGAGNTDTQYF
once . TRBJ2-1 TRBV9 TGTGCCAGCAGCGTAGAATCTAGCTCCTACAATGAGCAGTTCTTC CASSVESSSYNEQFF
. . TRBJ1-2 TRBV7-8 TGTGCCAGCAGCTTACGGACAGAAGGCTACACCTTC CASSLRTEGYTF
. TRBD2 TRBJ2-7 TRBV14 TGTGCCAGCAGCCAAGGCCTAGCGGGACGCTACGAGCAGTACTTC CASSQGLAGRYEQYF
. . TRBJ1-1 TRBV7-8 TGTGCCAGCAGCTCTCCCGAGATGAACACTGAAGCTTTCTTT CASSSPEMNTEAFF
. TRBD1 TRBJ2-2 TRBV19 TGTGCCAGTAGTATCCCAGGGGGGAACACCGGGGAGCTGTTTTTT CASSIPGGNTGELFF
. . TRBJ1-3 TRBV2 TGTGCCAGCAGTGAAGAGGGGATCAGTTCTGGAAACACCATATATTTT CASSEEGISSGNTIYF
. . TRBJ2-3 TRBV19 TGTGCCAGTAGTATTATGGTCGGAGATACGCAGTATTTT CASSIMVGDTQYF
. TRBD2 TRBJ2-7 TRBV19 TGTGCCAGTAGTCCCCGGGGTAGCGGGAGGGAAGAGCAGTACTTC CASSPRGSGREEQYF
. . TRBJ2-7 TRBV5-1 TGCGCCAGCAGCTTATACAGGGACACAGCCTACGAGCAGTACTTC CASSLYRDTAYEQYF
. . TRBJ2-7 TRBV11-3 TGTGCCAGCCAGGAGCGGGCAGGGGAGCAGTACTTC CASQERAGEQYF
. . TRBJ2-5 TRBV11-2 TGTGCCAGCAGCTCCGTACATTACCAAGAGACCCAGTACTTC CASSSVHYQETQYF
. TRBD2 TRBJ2-3 TRBV15 TGTGCCACCAGCAGTTTAGGACTAGCTTACACAGATACGCAGTATTTT CATSSLGLAYTDTQYF
few . TRBJ1-5 TRBV6-6 TGTGCCAGCAGTGTACAGGAACCCCAGCCCCAGCATTTT CASSVQEPQPQHF
. TRBD2 TRBJ2-5 TRBV13 TGTGCCAGCAGCTCCAATCGACTAGCGGGGGATCAAGAGACCCAGTACTTC CASSSNRLAGDQETQYF
. TRBD2 TRBJ2-5 TRBV5-8 TGTGCCAGCAGCACTCCCGGGGGGTGGACCCAGTACTTC CASSTPGGWTQYF
. TRBD2 TRBJ2-1 TRBV5-6 TGTGCCAGCAGCCTCCTGACTAGCGGGTATTACAATGAGCAGTTCTTC CASSLLTSGYYNEQFF
few TRBD1 TRBJ2-3 TRBV6-1 TGTGCCAGCAGTGAGCCCTCGGGACAGGGGGCAGATACGCAGTATTTT CASSEPSGQGADTQYF
. . TRBJ2-7 TRBV5-5 TGTGCCAGCAGCTGGGAGGGGGACTCCTACGAGCAGTACTTC CASSWEGDSYEQYF
few . TRBJ2-3 TRBV30 TGTGCCGGGGGGTTTAGGGATACGCAGTATTTT CAGGFRDTQYF
. TRBD2 TRBJ2-7 TRBV7-8 TGTGCCAGCAGCTTAGAGTCGGCTAGCGGGGATTACTACGAGCAGTACTTC CASSLESASGDYYEQYF
. . TRBJ1-1 TRBV18 TGTGCCAGCTCACCGGGGACACACCGTAAGGAAGCTTTCTTT CASSPGTHRKEAFF
. TRBD1 TRBJ2-7 TRBV7-6 TGTGCCAGCAGCTTGGGACGGGGACAGGTCTACGAGCAGTACTTC CASSLGRGQVYEQYF
. TRBD2 TRBJ2-1 TRBV7-2 TGTGCCAGCAGCCCGGGACTAGCGGTCTACAATGAGCAGTTCTTC CASSPGLAVYNEQFF
. . TRBJ2-3 TRBV6-6 TGTGCCACCGACTGGGATACGCAGTATTTT CATDWDTQYF
. TRBD1 TRBJ1-5 TRBV28 TGTGCCAGCAGCAGCGACAGGGGTTATCAGCCCCAGCATTTT CASSSDRGYQPQHF
once TRBD1 TRBJ2-6 TRBV4-1 TGCGCCAGCAGCCTCAAGACAGGGGGCGGTGGGGCCAACGTCCTGACTTTC CASSLKTGGGGANVLTF
. TRBD1 TRBJ2-1 TRBV4-1 TGCGCCAGCAGCCCCCGGGACAGGGGATCCCCAACCTACAATGAGCAGTTCTTC CASSPRDRGSPTYNEQFF
. TRBD1 TRBJ2-7 TRBV19 TGTGCCAGTTCTGGGGACAGGTTCCACGAGCAGTACTTC CASSGDRFHEQYF
few . TRBJ2-5 TRBV6-5 TGTGCCAGCAGTAACCTAGGGGAAGAGACCCAGTACTTC CASSNLGEETQYF
few . TRBJ1-4 TRBV16 TGTGCCAGCAGCCAATCCCCAGGGGAAAAACTGTTTTTT CASSQSPGEKLFF
medium-sized . TRBJ1-2 TRBV19 TGTGCCAGTAGCCTTCGCAGGGCTGAAGACTACACCTTC CASSLRRAEDYTF
. . TRBJ1-5 TRBV19 TGTGCCAGTAGTCATCCGGGGACAAATCAGCCCCAGCATTTT CASSHPGTNQPQHF
. . TRBJ1-1 TRBV2 TGTGCCAGCAGTGAACCAGGAATGAACACTGAAGCTTTCTTT CASSEPGMNTEAFF